One sample yielded the 32 T cell receptor beta chains listed below, sequenced in a study of cytomegalovirus exposure and HLA in healthy donors. 60 Vbeta and 13 Jbeta primers were used in PCR. TCRdb keeps only in-frame clones here, not all; method: immunoSEQ multiplex PCR. There are about 80,000 clones in the sample; approximately 80% occur only once, and roughly 25% lies in the top ten. Sequenced input: PBMCs. The receptor set was obtained from a woman aged 50 to 65 in good health and CMV-seropositive.

The V gene is TRBV6-5, the J gene TRBJ2-1; D remains ambiguous. Trimming left V 6 bases short and J 11 bases short, with 14 bases between. Germline lookup yields CDR1 MNHEY and CDR2 SVGAGI. The CDR3 consists of 12 residues. This CDR3 reads CASSLNSQKQFF. DNA for the CDR3: TGTGCCAGCAGCCTCAATAGCCAAAAGCAGTTCTTC.

The rearrangement links TRBV7-6 to TRBJ2-3; tentative D call: TRBD1 (6 bases). This CDR3 is 15 amino acids long. Germline loops: CDR1 SGHVS, CDR2 FNYEAQ. Trimming stripped 3 bases from V and 5 bases from J, with 15 bases between. The CDR3 spells CASSFGQNGRDTQYF. The DNA for the CDR3 is TGTGCCAGCAGCTTCGGACAGAATGGGAGAGATACGCAGTATTTT.

This clone was counted a few times. The V and J genes are TRBV9 and TRBJ2-7, with D tentatively TRBD2 (7 bases). In germline, CDR1 is SGDLS, CDR2 YYNGEE. The V end was cut by 4 bases, the J end by 5 bases, with 16 bases between. There are 14 residues in the CDR3. CDR3 sequence reads: CASSPGGGAHEQYF. CDR3 nucleotide sequence: TGTGCCAGCAGCCCGGGTGGGGGGGCCCACGAGCAGTACTTC. Full variable domain (missing parts from reference TRBV9 and TRBJ2-7): DSGVTQTPKHLITATGQRVTLRCSPRSGDLSVYWYQQSLDQGLQFLIQYYNGEERAKGNILERFSAQQFPDLHSELNLSSLELGDSALYFCASSPGGGAHEQYFGPGTRLTVT.

Remarks on this clone: Other DNA sequences in the same sample also yield this CDR3. V gene TRBV9 combines with J gene TRBJ1-5, with D possibly being TRBD1 (5 bases). Germline CDR1 is SGDLS and CDR2 is YYNGEE. CDR3 length equals 14 residues. Trimming cost V 2 bases and J 4 bases, with 10 bases left between them. As DNA, the CDR3 is TGTGCCAGCAGCGTGGGGGGAGGAAATCAGCCCCAGCATTTT. This gives the protein CASSVGGGNQPQHF.

J is TRBJ1-2 and V is TRBV19; 8 bases are shared with TRBD1. The germline gives CDR1 LNHDA, CDR2 SQIVND (reference sequence). The CDR3 length is 15 residues. V shed 5 bases and J 5 bases; nucleotides not matched to a gene: 10. CDR3 in DNA: TGTGCCAGTAGTGCCCTGGACAGGGTATTTTATGGCTACACCTTC. As protein: CASSALDRVFYGYTF.

This CDR3 reads CASSRGPNTEAFF. In nucleotides, the CDR3 is TGTGCCAGCAGCCGCGGGCCGAACACTGAAGCTTTCTTT. This sequence joins TRBV6-1 and TRBJ1-1; D ambiguous. Per germline, CDR1 MNHNS and CDR2 SASEGT. CDR3 length: 13 residues. V was trimmed by 6 bases and J by 1 base, leaving 9 bases between them.

This chain joins TRBV6-1 and TRBJ2-1, with 7 bases lining up with TRBD1. The V and J ends lost 7 bases and 4 bases, in that order; junction bases with no gene match: 7. The germline V gene encodes CDR1 MNHNS and CDR2 SASEGT. The CDR3 loop spans 14 amino acids. The DNA for the CDR3 is TGTGCCAGCAAATCAGGGACAGCTTACAATGAGCAGTTCTTC. Translated: CASKSGTAYNEQFF.

V and J are TRBV5-6 and TRBJ1-1; 11 nucleotides match TRBD1. The length of the CDR3 is 17 residues. In germline, CDR1 is SGHDT, CDR2 YYEEEE. The V gene end was trimmed by 4 bases and the J gene end by 4 bases; junction bases not matched to a gene: 12. CDR3 residues: CASSPIRDRGASTEAFF. CDR3 in DNA: TGTGCCAGCAGCCCGATCCGGGACAGGGGGGCGAGCACTGAAGCTTTCTTT.

The rearrangement uses TRBV7-3 and TRBJ2-1; TRBD2 agrees at 12 bases. Germline V gene lookup returns CDR1 SGHTA and CDR2 FQGTGA. The CDR3 is 16 residues long. V trimming: 5 bases; J trimming: 2 bases; junction bases outside the gene matches: 4. CDR3 loop: CASSEGTSGPYNEQFF. CDR3 coding DNA: TGTGCCAGCAGCGAAGGGACTAGCGGGCCCTACAATGAGCAGTTCTTC.

The rearrangement joins TRBV30 to TRBJ2-1; TRBD1 matches at 8 bases. The V segment lost 7 bases and the J segment 7 bases; nucleotides outside the gene matches: 6. Germline-derived CDR1 and CDR2 are GTSNPN and SVGIG (reference sequence). The CDR3 consists of 12 residues. The CDR3 nucleotides read TGTGCCTACGGACAGGGCGTGAATGAGCAGTTCTTC. It encodes CAYGQGVNEQFF.

The genes are TRBV7-9 and TRBJ1-2; D gene uncertain. This CDR3 contains 14 residues. Germline V gene data show CDR1 as SEHNR and CDR2 as FQNEAQ (reference sequence). V lost 5 bases and J 2 bases, leaving 12 bases between the germline ends. CDR3 in amino acids: CASSPDLSNYGYTF. In nucleotides, the CDR3 is TGTGCCAGCAGCCCCGACTTATCCAACTATGGCTACACCTTC.

The chain combines TRBV27 with TRBJ2-1, with 16 bases lining up with TRBD2. Germline CDR1 is MNHEY and CDR2 is SMNVEV (reference sequence). After removal of 1 base from V and 0 bases from J, the junction contained 3 bases not matched to a gene. The CDR3 covers 19 residues. The CDR3 DNA reads as TGTGCCAGCAGTTTATATGGGACTAGCGGGAGGGACTCCTACAATGAGCAGTTCTTC. This encodes CASSLYGTSGRDSYNEQFF.

This rearrangement joins TRBV6-5 to TRBJ2-1; D call uncertain. With 2 bases removed from V and 6 bases from J, the gap between germline ends came to 14 bases. CDR3 length: 15 amino acids. Germline CDR1 is MNHEY and CDR2 is SVGAGI. The CDR3 sequence: CASSYPSSRGNEQFF. The CDR3 DNA sequence: TGTGCCAGCAGTTACCCGTCGTCTCGCGGCAATGAGCAGTTCTTC.

The J gene is TRBJ1-1, the V gene TRBV6-5; 12 nucleotides align to TRBD1. This CDR3 has 14 amino acids. Per germline, CDR1 MNHEY and CDR2 SVGAGI. V shed 4 bases and J 4 bases; nucleotides not matched to a gene: 1. The CDR3 nucleotides read TGTGCCAGCAGTTGGGACAGGGGGCCCACTGAAGCTTTCTTT. Protein sequence: CASSWDRGPTEAFF.

The V and J genes are TRBV6-1 and TRBJ2-5; 8 bases map to TRBD1. The V gene's germline CDR1 is MNHNS and CDR2 SASEGT. The CDR3 loop spans 13 amino acids. J was trimmed by 2 bases and V by 6 bases; bases with no gene match: 2. The chain's CDR3 is CASRRTGQETQYF. The CDR3 nucleotides are TGTGCCAGCAGAAGGACAGGGCAAGAGACCCAGTACTTC.

CDR3: CATSRDDRQETQYF. As DNA, the CDR3 is TGTGCCACCAGCAGAGATGACAGACAAGAGACCCAGTACTTC. V usage is TRBV15 and J usage is TRBJ2-5; D perhaps matches TRBD1 (5 bases). This CDR3 is 14 amino acids long. Germline values: CDR1 LNHNV, CDR2 YYDKDF (reference sequence). The V and J ends lost 0 bases and 2 bases respectively, with 7 bases between them.

The gene calls are TRBV18 and TRBJ2-7, with a tentative D call TRBD2 (6 bases). In germline, CDR1 is KGHSH, CDR2 LQKENI. CDR3 length: 13 residues. V shed 6 bases and J shed 5 bases, with 14 bases lying between them. CDR3 sequence: CASSGLRTDEQYV. CDR3 bases: TGTGCCAGCTCGGGACTCCGCACCGACGAGCAGTACGTC.

The chain has TRBV4-2 and TRBJ1-1; D gene ambiguous. Germline loops: CDR1 LGHNA, CDR2 YNFKEQ. The CDR3 sequence is 14 residues long. Trimming left V 0 bases short and J 2 bases short, with 7 bases between. CDR3 region: CASSQDTGNTEAFF. In DNA, the CDR3 is TGTGCCAGCAGCCAAGATACGGGAAACACTGAAGCTTTCTTT.

The chain recombines TRBV11-3 with TRBJ1-2; possibly TRBD1 for D (5 bases). CDR3 length equals 11 residues. Looked up from germline, CDR1 is SGHNT and CDR2 is YENEEA. CDR3 region: CAAQGGSGYTF. As DNA, the CDR3 is TGTGCGGCCCAGGGCGGAAGTGGCTACACCTTC.

The chain employs TRBV2 and TRBJ2-5; D gene ambiguous. From germline, CDR1 is SNHLY and CDR2 FYNNEI. Trimming left V 0 bases short and J 2 bases short, with 10 bases between. The CDR3 is 15 amino acids. In DNA, the CDR3 is TGTGCCAGCAGTGAAGCACACCGGGTTCAAGAGACCCAGTACTTC. It codes for CASSEAHRVQETQYF.

CDR3 nucleotide sequence: TGCAGTGCGGCCGTGGACACTGAAGCTTTCTTT. Translation: CSAAVDTEAFF. The chain is built from TRBV20-1 and TRBJ1-1; D remains unclear. V lost 6 bases to trimming and J lost 3 bases, with 8 bases between them. The germline CDR1 and CDR2 sequences are DFQATT and SNEGSKA (reference sequence). The CDR3 covers 11 residues.

This chain uses TRBV11-2 with TRBJ2-1; the D gene is possibly TRBD2 (5 bases). Germline V gene lookup returns CDR1 SGHAT and CDR2 FQNNGV. The CDR3 covers 14 residues. With 5 bases removed from V and 6 bases from J, the gap between germline ends came to 14 bases. In nucleotides, the CDR3 is TGTGCCAGCAGCAGGACTCGCGCCGGCAATGAGCAGTTCTTC. Translating it yields CASSRTRAGNEQFF.

On this clone itself: Compared with germline, one end of the junction differs, possibly owing to a read error. The V gene is TRBV2, the J gene TRBJ1-3; maybe TRBD1 (6 bases). Germline V CDR1 and CDR2: SNHLY, FYNNEI. The CDR3 loop spans 13 amino acids. CDR3 loop: CASSQGSENTIYF. The CDR3 DNA is TGTGCCAGCAGCCAGGGGTCTGAAAACACCATATATTTT. Variable domain in full (rest from reference TRBV2 and TRBJ1-3): EPEVTQTPSHQVTQMGQEVILRCVPISNHLYFYWYRQILGQKVEFLVSFYNNEISEKSEIFDDQFSVERPDGSNFTLKIRSTKLEDSAMYFCASSQGSENTIYFGEGSWLTVV.

The chain employs TRBV7-8 and TRBJ2-1, with TRBD2 matching 7 bases. With 2 bases clipped from V and 2 bases from J, the junction kept 3 bases outside the gene matches. The CDR3 extends over 15 amino acids. Germline CDR1 SGHVS, CDR2 FQNEAQ. The CDR3 is CASSLWTRAYNEQFF. For the CDR3, the DNA is TGTGCCAGCAGCTTATGGACTAGGGCCTACAATGAGCAGTTCTTC.

V and J are TRBV4-1 and TRBJ1-5; the D gene is possibly TRBD1 (5 bases). The germline V gene has CDR1 MGHRA and CDR2 YSYEKL. CDR3 length: 14 amino acids. V was clipped by 3 bases and J by 0 bases, with 6 bases between them. As DNA, the CDR3 is TGCGCCAGCAGCCAGACAGATAGCAATCAGCCCCAGCATTTT. Protein product: CASSQTDSNQPQHF.

This sequence joins TRBV6-5 and TRBJ1-2; unclear D gene. The CDR3 runs to 13 residues. CDR1 MNHEY and CDR2 SVGAGI come from the germline V gene. The germline V and J ends were trimmed by 7 bases and 4 bases, with 13 bases remaining between them. The CDR3 loop reads CASMRRSGYGYTF. For the CDR3, the DNA is TGTGCCAGCATGCGGCGCAGCGGCTATGGCTACACCTTC.

A few counts support this clone. The chain joins TRBV5-6 to TRBJ2-7; 11 positions match TRBD2. The germline gives CDR1 SGHDT, CDR2 YYEEEE. This CDR3 contains 14 residues. J gave up 3 bases and V 4 bases, and 3 bases lay outside the gene matches. CDR3 bases: TGTGCCAGCAGCCTAGCGGGAGGTAACTACGAGCAGTACGTC. As protein: CASSLAGGNYEQYV.

The V gene is TRBV6-1, the J gene TRBJ1-5; 8 bases agree with TRBD1. Germline CDR1 MNHNS, CDR2 SASEGT. The CDR3 totals 15 residues. Trimming removed 6 bases from V and 4 bases from J; junction bases left unmatched: 8. CDR3 loop: CASRLGGQDNQPQHF. DNA of the CDR3: TGTGCCAGCAGGTTGGGGGGACAGGATAATCAGCCCCAGCATTTT.

This clone was observed a handful of times. One junction end disagrees with the germline gene, perhaps due to a read error. The chain recombines TRBV7-9 with TRBJ2-7; 10 nucleotides agree with TRBD1. The CDR3 loop spans 16 amino acids. Germline CDR1 SEHNR, CDR2 FQNEAQ (reference sequence). DNA of the CDR3: TGTTCCAGCAGCCGACAGACAGGGGGCGATATCGGCGAGCAGTACTTC. The encoded protein is CSSSRQTGGDIGEQYF.

The chain links TRBV19 to TRBJ2-3, with D unresolved. Looked up from germline, CDR1 is LNHDA and CDR2 is SQIVND (reference sequence). CDR3 size: 11 residues. Trimming took 7 bases from V and 9 from J, leaving 11 bases between them. Here the CDR3 reads CASKVGSTQYF. CDR3 nucleotide sequence: TGTGCCAGTAAAGTAGGTAGCACGCAGTATTTT.

This chain joins TRBV5-1 and TRBJ1-2, with unresolved D. V shed 0 bases and J shed 2 bases, with 8 bases lying between them. The CDR3 has 14 residues. Germline V CDR1 and CDR2: SGHRS, YFSETQ. CDR3 sequence: CASSLDGENYGYTF. The DNA of the CDR3 is TGCGCCAGCAGCTTGGATGGGGAGAACTATGGCTACACCTTC. Full variable domain (missing parts from reference TRBV5-1 and TRBJ1-2): KAGVTQTPRYLIKTRGQQVTLSCSPISGHRSVSWYQQTPGQGLQFLFEYFSETQRNKGNFPGRFSGRQFSNSRSEMNVSTLELGDSALYLCASSLDGENYGYTFGSGTRLTVV.

This chain connects TRBV6-5 to TRBJ2-6, with D possibly matching TRBD2 (6 bases). The germline CDR1 and CDR2 sequences are MNHEY and SVGAGI. The length of the CDR3 is 15 residues. Trimming shortened V by 2 bases and J by 2 bases, and 7 bases separated the two germline ends. The CDR3 is CASSYERAGANVLTF. In nucleotides, the CDR3 is TGTGCCAGCAGTTACGAGCGGGCTGGGGCCAACGTCCTGACTTTC.